This T cell receptor (beta chain) is from a study of stem cell transplantation in POMP-related autoinflammatory disease. General study findings and limits: PRAID patients trended toward lower TRB diversity and higher clonality in all analyzed T-cell subsets. Unique TRB V-J gene pairings were limited in number in patients with PRAID.

TCRdb's table, derived via immunoSEQ multiplex PCR, lists solely in-frame clones and lacks some. The table shows more than 1,200 clones, with about 81% occurring only once. A remark on this clone: What it binds is unknown.

V lost 6 bases, J lost 9 bases, and 12 bases stayed unmatched. Germline loops: CDR1 MNHNY, CDR2 SVGAGI (reference sequence). The CDR3 contains 14 residues. This sequence was found in a human donor in good health. Sequenced input: Tregs from PBMCs. V usage is TRBV6-6 and J usage is TRBJ1-1, with 8 positions matching TRBD1. CDR3: CASSPGQEFGKAFF. The CDR3 bases are TGTGCCAGCAGCCCGGGACAGGAATTCGGGAAAGCTTTCTTT.